This T cell receptor beta chain was captured in a study of cytomegalovirus exposure and HLA in healthy donors. General study findings and limits: Roughly uniform depth of sequencing across donors was assumed in presence/absence analyses. Reports credit the classifier with highly specific, highly sensitive diagnosis of cytomegalovirus status. At a 0.05 false discovery rate, a later analysis found 15,000 to 20,000 TCR beta sequences to be associated with HLA alleles. In vitro checks showed that a few CMV-associated chains really do target CMV antigens.

The V gene end was trimmed by 3 bases and the J gene end by 3 bases; junction bases not matched to a gene: 7. The CDR3 is made up of 15 amino acids. CDR1 and CDR2 (germline): MNHEY, SMNVEV (reference sequence). As to this clone: No antigen is known for it.

PCR amplification relied on 60 Vbeta primers (plus 13 Jbeta primers). The data were produced by immunoSEQ multiplex PCR, yet TCRdb's version contains in-frame clones alone and is incomplete. This repertoire shows roughly 80,000 clones, approximately 62% found once; its top ten account for about 4.7%. This TCR was recovered from a male donor in good health and CMV-seropositive. The specimen sequenced was PBMCs. V and J are TRBV27 and TRBJ2-7; TRBD1 matches at 8 bases. The CDR3 DNA reads TGTGCCAGCAGTTTCGGGACAGGAGTTCGCTACGAGCAGTACTTC. This sequence encodes CASSFGTGVRYEQYF.